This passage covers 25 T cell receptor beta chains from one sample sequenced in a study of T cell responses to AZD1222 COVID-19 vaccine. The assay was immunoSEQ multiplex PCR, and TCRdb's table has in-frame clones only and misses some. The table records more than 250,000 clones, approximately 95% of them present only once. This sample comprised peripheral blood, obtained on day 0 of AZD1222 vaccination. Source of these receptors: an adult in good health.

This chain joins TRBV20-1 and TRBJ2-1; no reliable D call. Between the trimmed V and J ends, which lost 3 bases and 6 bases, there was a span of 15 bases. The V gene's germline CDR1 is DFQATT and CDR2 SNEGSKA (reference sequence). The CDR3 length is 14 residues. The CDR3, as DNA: TGCAGTGCTAGTCGGGCCGTAGGTGGCAATGAGCAGTTCTTC. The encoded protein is CSASRAVGGNEQFF.

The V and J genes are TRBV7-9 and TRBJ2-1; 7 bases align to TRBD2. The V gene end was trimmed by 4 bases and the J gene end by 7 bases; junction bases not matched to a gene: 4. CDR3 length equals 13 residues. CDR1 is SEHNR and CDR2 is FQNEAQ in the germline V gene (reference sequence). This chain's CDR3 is CASSSPGGNEQFF. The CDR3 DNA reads TGTGCCAGCAGCTCCCCCGGGGGGAATGAGCAGTTCTTC.

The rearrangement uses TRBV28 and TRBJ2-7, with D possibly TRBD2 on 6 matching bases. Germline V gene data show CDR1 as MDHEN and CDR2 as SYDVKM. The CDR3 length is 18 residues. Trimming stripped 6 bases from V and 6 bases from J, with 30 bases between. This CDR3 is CASRISTVMGEAPTEQYF. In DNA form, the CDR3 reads TGTGCCAGCAGAATTAGTACGGTTATGGGGGAGGCTCCGACCGAGCAGTACTTC.

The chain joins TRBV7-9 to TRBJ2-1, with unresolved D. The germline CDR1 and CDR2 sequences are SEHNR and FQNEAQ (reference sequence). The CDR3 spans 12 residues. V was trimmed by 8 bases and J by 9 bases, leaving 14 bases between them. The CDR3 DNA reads TGTGCCAGCTGTGACATCGGATCTGAGCAGTTCTTC. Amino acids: CASCDIGSEQFF. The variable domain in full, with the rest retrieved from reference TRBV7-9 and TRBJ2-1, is DTGVSQNPRHKITKRGQNVTFRCDPISEHNRLYWYRQTLGQGPEFLTYFQNEAQLEKSRLLSDRFSAERPKGSFSTLEIQRTEQGDSAMYLCASCDIGSEQFFGPGTRLTVL.

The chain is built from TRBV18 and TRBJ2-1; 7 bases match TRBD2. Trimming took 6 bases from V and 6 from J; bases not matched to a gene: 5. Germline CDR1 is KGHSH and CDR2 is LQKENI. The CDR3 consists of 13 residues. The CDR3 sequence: CASSTTGGNEQFF. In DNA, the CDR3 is TGTGCCAGCTCCACCACGGGGGGCAATGAGCAGTTCTTC.

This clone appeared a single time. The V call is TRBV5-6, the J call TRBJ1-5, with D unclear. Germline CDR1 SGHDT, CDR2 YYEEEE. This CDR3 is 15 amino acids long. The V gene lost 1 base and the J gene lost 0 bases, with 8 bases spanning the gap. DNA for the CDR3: TGTGCCAGCAGCTTGATGGGGATTAGCAATCAGCCCCAGCATTTT. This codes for CASSLMGISNQPQHF.

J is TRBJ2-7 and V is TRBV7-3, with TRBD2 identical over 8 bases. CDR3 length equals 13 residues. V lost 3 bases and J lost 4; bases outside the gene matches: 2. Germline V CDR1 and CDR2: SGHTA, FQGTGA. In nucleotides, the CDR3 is TGTGCCAGCAGCTTGGGCGGGGGGTACGAGCAGTACTTC. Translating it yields CASSLGGGYEQYF.

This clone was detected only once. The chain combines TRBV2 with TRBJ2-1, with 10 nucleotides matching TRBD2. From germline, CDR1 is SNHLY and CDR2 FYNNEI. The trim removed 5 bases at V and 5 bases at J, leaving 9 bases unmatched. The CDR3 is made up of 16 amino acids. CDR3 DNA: TGTGCCAGCAGTAGACGGAGCGGGGGGGCAAACAATGAGCAGTTCTTC. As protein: CASSRRSGGANNEQFF.

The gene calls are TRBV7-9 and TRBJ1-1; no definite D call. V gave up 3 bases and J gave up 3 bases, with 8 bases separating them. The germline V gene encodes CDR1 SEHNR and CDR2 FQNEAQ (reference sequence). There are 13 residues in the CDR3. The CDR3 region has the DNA TGTGCCAGCAGCTTTTTTATCGACACTGAAGCTTTCTTT. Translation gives CASSFFIDTEAFF.

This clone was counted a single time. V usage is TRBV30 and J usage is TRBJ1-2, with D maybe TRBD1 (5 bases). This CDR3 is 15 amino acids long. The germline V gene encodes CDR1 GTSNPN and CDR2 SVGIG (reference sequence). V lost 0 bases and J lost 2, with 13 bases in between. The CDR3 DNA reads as TGTGCCTGGAGTGTAGTGAAGGGGTGGAACTATGGCTACACCTTC. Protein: CAWSVVKGWNYGYTF.

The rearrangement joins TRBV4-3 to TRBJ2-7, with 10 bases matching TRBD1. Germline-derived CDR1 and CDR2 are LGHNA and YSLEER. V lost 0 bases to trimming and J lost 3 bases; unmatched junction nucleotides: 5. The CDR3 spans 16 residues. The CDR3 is CASSQDAGTGDYEQYF. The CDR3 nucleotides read TGCGCCAGCAGCCAAGATGCCGGGACAGGGGACTACGAGCAGTACTTC.

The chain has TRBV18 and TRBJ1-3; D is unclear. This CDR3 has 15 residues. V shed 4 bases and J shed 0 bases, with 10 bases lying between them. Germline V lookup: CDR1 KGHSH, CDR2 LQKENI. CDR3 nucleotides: TGTGCCAGCTCACTTACCCGATCCTCTGGAAACACCATATATTTT. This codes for CASSLTRSSGNTIYF. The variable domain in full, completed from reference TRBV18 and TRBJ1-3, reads NAGVMQNPRHLVRRRGQEARLRCSPMKGHSHVYWYRQLPEEGLKFMVYLQKENIIDESGMPKERFSAEFPKEGPSILRIQQVVRGDSAAYFCASSLTRSSGNTIYFGEGSWLTVV.

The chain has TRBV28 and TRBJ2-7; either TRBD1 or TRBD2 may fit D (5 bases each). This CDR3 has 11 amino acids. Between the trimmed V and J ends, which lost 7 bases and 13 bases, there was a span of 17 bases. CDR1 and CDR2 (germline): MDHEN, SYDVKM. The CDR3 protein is CASNQEAGIYF. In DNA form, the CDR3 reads TGTGCCAGCAACCAGGAGGCAGGGATTTACTTC.

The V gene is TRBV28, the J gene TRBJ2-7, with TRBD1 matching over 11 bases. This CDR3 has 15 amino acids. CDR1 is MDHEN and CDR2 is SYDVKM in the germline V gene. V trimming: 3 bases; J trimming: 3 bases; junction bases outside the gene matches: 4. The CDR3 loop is CASSFWTGGNYEQYF. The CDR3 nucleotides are TGTGCCAGCAGTTTCTGGACAGGGGGCAACTACGAGCAGTACTTC. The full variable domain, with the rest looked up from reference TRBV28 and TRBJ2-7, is DVKVTQSSRYLVKRTGEKVFLECVQDMDHENMFWYRQDPGLGLRLIYFSYDVKMKEKGDIPEGYSVSREKKERFSLILESASTNQTSMYLCASSFWTGGNYEQYFGPGTRLTVT.

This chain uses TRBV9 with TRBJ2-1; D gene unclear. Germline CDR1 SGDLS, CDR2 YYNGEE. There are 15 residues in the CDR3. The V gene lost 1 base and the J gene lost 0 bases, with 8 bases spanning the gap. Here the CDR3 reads CASSVMGGSYNEQFF. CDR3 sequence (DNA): TGTGCCAGCAGCGTAATGGGTGGCTCCTACAATGAGCAGTTCTTC.

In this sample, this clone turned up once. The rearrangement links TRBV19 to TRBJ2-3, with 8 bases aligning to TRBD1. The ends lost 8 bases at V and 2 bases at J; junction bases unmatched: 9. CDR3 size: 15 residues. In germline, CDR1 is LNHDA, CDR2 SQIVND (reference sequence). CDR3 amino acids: CASRPQDRVTDTQYF. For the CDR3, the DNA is TGTGCCAGTCGACCACAGGACAGGGTCACAGATACGCAGTATTTT. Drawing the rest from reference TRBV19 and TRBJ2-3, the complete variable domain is DGGITQSPKYLFRKEGQNVTLSCEQNLNHDAMYWYRQDPGQGLRLIYYSQIVNDFQKGDIAEGYSVSREKKESFPLTVTSAQKNPTAFYLCASRPQDRVTDTQYFGPGTRLTVL.

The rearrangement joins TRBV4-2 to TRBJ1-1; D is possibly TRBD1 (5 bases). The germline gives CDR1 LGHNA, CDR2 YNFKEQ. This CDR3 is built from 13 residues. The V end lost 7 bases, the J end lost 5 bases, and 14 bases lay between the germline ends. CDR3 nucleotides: TGTGCCAGCACTGGGGGGAAGATTACTGAAGCTTTCTTT. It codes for CASTGGKITEAFF.

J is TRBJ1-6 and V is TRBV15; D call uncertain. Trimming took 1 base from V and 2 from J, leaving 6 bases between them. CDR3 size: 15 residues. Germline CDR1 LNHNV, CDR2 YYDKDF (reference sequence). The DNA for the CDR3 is TGTGCCACCAGCAGAGGGCCACCCTATAATTCACCCCTCCACTTT. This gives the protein CATSRGPPYNSPLHF.

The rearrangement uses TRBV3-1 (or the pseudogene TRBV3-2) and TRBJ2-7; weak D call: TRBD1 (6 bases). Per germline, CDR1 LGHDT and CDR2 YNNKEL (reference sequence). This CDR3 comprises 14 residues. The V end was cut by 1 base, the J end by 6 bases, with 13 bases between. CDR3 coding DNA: TGTGCCAGCAGCCAAGCAGGGGAAGGCTCCGAGCAGTACTTC. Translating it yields CASSQAGEGSEQYF.

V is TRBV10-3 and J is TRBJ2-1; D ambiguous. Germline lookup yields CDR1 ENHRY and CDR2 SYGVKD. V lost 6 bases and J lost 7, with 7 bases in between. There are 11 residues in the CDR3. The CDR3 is CAIRRSNEQFF. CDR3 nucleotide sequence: TGTGCCATCAGACGTTCGAATGAGCAGTTCTTC.

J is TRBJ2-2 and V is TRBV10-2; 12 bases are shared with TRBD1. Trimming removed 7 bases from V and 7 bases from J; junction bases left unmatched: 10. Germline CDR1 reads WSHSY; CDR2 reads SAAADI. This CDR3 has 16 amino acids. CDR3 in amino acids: CASTNRDRGRVGELFF. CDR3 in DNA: TGCGCCAGCACTAACCGGGACAGGGGGCGCGTCGGGGAGCTGTTTTTT.

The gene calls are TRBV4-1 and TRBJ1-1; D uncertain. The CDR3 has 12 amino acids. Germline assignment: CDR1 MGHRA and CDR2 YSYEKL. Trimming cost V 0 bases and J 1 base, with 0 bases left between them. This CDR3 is CASSQENTEAFF. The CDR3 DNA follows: TGCGCCAGCAGCCAAGAGAACACTGAAGCTTTCTTT.

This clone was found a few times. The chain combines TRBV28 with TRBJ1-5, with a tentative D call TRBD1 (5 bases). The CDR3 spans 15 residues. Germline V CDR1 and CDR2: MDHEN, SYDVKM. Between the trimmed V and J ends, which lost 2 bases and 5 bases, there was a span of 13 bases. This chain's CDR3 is CASSLRLRGDQPQHF. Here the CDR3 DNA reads TGTGCCAGCAGTTTAAGACTCCGAGGGGATCAGCCCCAGCATTTT. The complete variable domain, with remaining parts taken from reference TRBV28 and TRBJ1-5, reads DVKVTQSSRYLVKRTGEKVFLECVQDMDHENMFWYRQDPGLGLRLIYFSYDVKMKEKGDIPEGYSVSREKKERFSLILESASTNQTSMYLCASSLRLRGDQPQHFGDGTRLSIL.

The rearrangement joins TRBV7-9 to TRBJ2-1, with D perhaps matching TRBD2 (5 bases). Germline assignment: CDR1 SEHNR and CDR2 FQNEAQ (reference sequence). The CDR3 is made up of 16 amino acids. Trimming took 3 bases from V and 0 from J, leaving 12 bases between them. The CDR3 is CASSFQRTSSYNEQFF. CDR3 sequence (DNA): TGTGCCAGCAGCTTCCAGCGGACCAGCTCCTACAATGAGCAGTTCTTC.

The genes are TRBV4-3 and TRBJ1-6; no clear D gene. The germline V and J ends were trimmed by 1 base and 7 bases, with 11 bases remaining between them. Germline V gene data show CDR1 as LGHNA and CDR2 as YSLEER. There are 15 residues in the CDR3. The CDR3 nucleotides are TGCGCCAGCAGCCAAGGGCAGACGGGGAATTCACCCCTCCACTTT. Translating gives CASSQGQTGNSPLHF.